Sequencing of this TCR beta chain was carried out in a study of CD8 T cells in Susac syndrome (dated 2019 in TCRdb). The study in broad terms: Whether CD8+ T cell activation and differentiation in Susac syndrome was antigen driven was tested using repertoire sequencing. Clonality of the CD8+ T cell repertoire was compared between roughly 13 healthy donors, approximately 14 Susac syndrome patients and 15 multiple sclerosis patients. Overall study results and their limits: The number of individuals in the TCR sequencing and HLA analysis was recognized as being relatively small.

To note about this clonotype: Its binding antigen is unknown. Base qualities are not provided; no much larger clone lies one nucleotide away.

Peripheral blood CD8+ and CD4+ T cells from healthy donors, Susac syndrome patients and multiple sclerosis patients were profiled by high-throughput TCR beta sequencing. The multiple sclerosis controls were treatment-naive patients whose relapsing-remitting disease, either stable or active, fulfilled the revised McDonald criteria. Bulk CD8+ and CD4+ T cells were purified by magnetic negative isolation, while CD8+ TEMRA cells were enriched using FACS. Blood was drawn into EDTA tubes, processed within 24 hours, and PBMCs were isolated by density gradient centrifugation. PBMCs intended for TCR sequencing were cryopreserved in liquid nitrogen and thawed later in a water bath at 37 degrees C. A purity of at least 90% was achieved for sorted or isolated CD4+, CD8+ and CD8+ TEMRA cells. The junction shows trimming of 2 bases on V and 5 bases on J, and the gene matches do not reach 8 bases of it. CDR1 and CDR2, looked up from the germline V gene, are MNHEY and SVGAGI. The CDR3 runs 18 amino acids, cysteine and phenylalanine included. Only CDR3 DNA is held: 54 bases, read in frame from base 1.

RNA was extracted with the RNeasy kit and roughly 0.5 to 1 ug was reverse transcribed using random hexamers. The immunoSEQ multiplex PCR assay, covering 54 Vbeta and 13 Jbeta segments, was used to amplify TCR beta CDR3 regions. PCR amplification bias was corrected using a synthetic template baseline for primer optimization and computational correction. Under the source paper's analysis protocol: Reads were annotated to V, D and J genes per IMGT and analyzed with immunoSEQ Analyzer, keeping only productive sequences. To calculate clonality, Shannon entropy was normalized by log2 of the number of productive unique sequences and then subtracted from one. For each patient and control, public and private clones were evaluated among the 100 most prevalent clones. A clone was defined as Susac-specific if it was absent from the healthy and MS cohorts, from about a thousand published viral clones and from other ImmuneACCESS disease sequences. TCRdb cleaned the public reads at Q25 with fastp, built clones with MiXCR and kept in-frame beta chains. Rows with a matching CDR3 protein are joined into one entry that keeps the most common DNA and genes. The V and J calls reflect TCRdb's pipeline rather than the authors' work. The sample yields more than 200,000 distinct CDR3 sequences; approximately 90% were counted once. The ten largest clones capture about 0.12% of the sample.

This sequence was found in a human donor with multiple sclerosis. In this chain, TRBV6-5 is recombined with TRBJ2-1; 14 middle bases align to TRBD2. Sequencing was carried out using CD8+ T cells from PBMCs. The base sequence is TGTGCCAGCAGTTACGTGACTAGCGGGGGGGTCCGTAACAATGAGCAGTTCTTC. It translates as CASSYVTSGGVRNNEQFF.